The present TCR beta chain was sequenced within a study of OX40 agonist ivuxolimab in advanced cancers. Overall study: The dose of intravenous ivuxolimab that patients received every 2 weeks ranged from 0.01 to 10 mg/kg. Past anti-PD-1, anti-PD-L1 or anti-CTLA-4 therapy was accepted, and roughly 38% had received some. Head and neck, renal cell, melanoma or hepatocellular carcinoma were the cancers that dose-escalation patients had.

Remarks on this clone: The antigen is undetermined.

Here immunoSEQ multiplex PCR was the method, and the copy in TCRdb shows in-frame clones only, minus some. This repertoire shows 65,000 to 95,000 clones, over 75% found once; its top ten account for under 6.5%. V was trimmed by 0 bases and J by 5 bases, leaving 10 bases between them. Germline CDR1 is LNHDA and CDR2 is SQIVND (reference sequence). The CDR3 is 14 amino acids. Study-wide results and caveats: CD4+ and CD8+ blood T cells expanded clonally by week 6 at 0.1 to 3.0 mg/kg.

The input for sequencing was CD4+ or CD8+ T cells sorted from blood, taken in a trial of the OX40 agonist ivuxolimab. The clonotype comes from an adult with an advanced solid tumor such as melanoma, head and neck, liver or kidney cancer. This rearrangement joins TRBV19 to TRBJ2-5, with D maybe TRBD1 (5 bases). The CDR3 sequence: CASSIEGRDETQYF. For the CDR3, the DNA is TGTGCCAGTAGTATAGAGGGCAGGGATGAGACCCAGTACTTC.